Below, 17 T cell receptor beta chains from the same sample are listed, as sequenced in a study of shared clonotypes between healthy human individuals. Sequencing used immunoSEQ multiplex PCR; TCRdb keeps in-frame clones, though not all of them. The sample lists roughly 760,000 clones; about 74% were seen once. Material for sequencing was memory CD4+ T cells sorted from blood. Subset in this sample: CD45RA-negative fraction. These receptors originate from a woman aged 25 to 39 in good health.

This rearrangement joins TRBV19 to TRBJ1-1; D possibly corresponds to TRBD1 (6 bases). The CDR3 is made up of 14 amino acids. Germline V gives CDR1 LNHDA, CDR2 SQIVND (reference sequence). V was pared by 6 bases and J by 0 bases, with 11 bases between. The CDR3 loop is CASSVDRLNTEAFF. CDR3 nucleotides: TGTGCCAGTAGCGTGGACAGACTGAACACTGAAGCTTTCTTT.

This clone has just a few counts. Other DNA variants within this sample encode the same CDR3. The rearrangement joins TRBV10-3 to TRBJ2-7, with no clear D. The CDR3 contains 12 residues. V was cut by 2 bases and J by 1 base, with 3 bases left in between. CDR1 ENHRY and CDR2 SYGVKD come from the germline V gene. This CDR3 is CAISEPSYEQYF. The DNA of the CDR3 is TGTGCCATCAGTGAGCCTTCCTACGAGCAGTACTTC.

The genes are TRBV19 and TRBJ2-6; tentatively, D is TRBD2 (5 bases). The CDR3 is made up of 14 amino acids. Looked up from germline, CDR1 is LNHDA and CDR2 is SQIVND (reference sequence). V was shortened by 4 bases and J by 4 bases, with 8 bases between the two germline ends. The CDR3 DNA is TGTGCCAGTAGTACTAGCCTGGGGGCCAACGTCCTGACTTTC. It encodes CASSTSLGANVLTF.

The genes are TRBV5-4 and TRBJ1-2; 8 bases map to TRBD1. The CDR3 runs 14 residues. V dropped 5 bases and J dropped 4; count of bases not matched to a gene: 7. Germline V CDR1 and CDR2: SGHNT, YYREEE (reference sequence). As DNA, the CDR3 is TGTGCCAGCAGAAAGACAGGGGTTCCCTATGGCTACACCTTC. It yields the protein CASRKTGVPYGYTF.

The chain is built from TRBV6-6 and TRBJ1-1, with D uncertain. Trimming shortened V by 0 bases and J by 10 bases, and 6 bases separated the two germline ends. This CDR3 is built from 11 residues. Germline V lookup: CDR1 MNHNY, CDR2 SVGAGI (reference sequence). The CDR3 DNA reads as TGTGCCAGCAGTTACTCGGGTGGAGCTTTCTTT. Translated: CASSYSGGAFF.

The gene calls are TRBV5-1 and TRBJ2-2; 7 bases fit TRBD1. Germline CDR1 is SGHRS and CDR2 is YFSETQ. V gave up 4 bases and J gave up 4 bases; unmatched junction bases: 4. This CDR3 has 14 amino acids. DNA of the CDR3: TGCGCCAGCAGCACGGGACAGACCACCGGGGAGCTGTTTTTT. Its translation: CASSTGQTTGELFF.

The chain recombines TRBV25-1 with TRBJ2-1; D not resolved. The germline V and J ends were trimmed by 2 bases and 4 bases, with 9 bases remaining between them. CDR1 is MGHDK and CDR2 is SYGVNS in the germline V gene. The CDR3 is 14 amino acids. The CDR3 protein is CASSEPKVYNEQFF. The CDR3 DNA reads as TGTGCCAGCAGTGAACCAAAGGTGTACAATGAGCAGTTCTTC.

The chain joins TRBV18 to TRBJ2-7; 9 bases are a match to TRBD1. Germline CDR1 and CDR2: KGHSH and LQKENI. The CDR3 sequence is 15 residues long. Losses at the gene ends were 4 bases for V and 4 bases for J; bases not matched to a gene: 8. The CDR3 sequence: CASSLRQGDPYEQYF. In DNA, the CDR3 is TGTGCCAGCTCACTCCGACAGGGGGACCCATACGAGCAGTACTTC.

The chain joins TRBV18 to TRBJ1-5; TRBD1 agrees at 8 bases. V gave up 3 bases and J gave up 11 bases; unmatched junction bases: 6. The CDR3 loop spans 13 amino acids. Germline V gene data show CDR1 as KGHSH and CDR2 as LQKENI. CDR3 sequence (DNA): TGTGCCAGCTCACCTACAACAGGGGGAGCCCAGCATTTT. Its translation: CASSPTTGGAQHF.

The chain combines TRBV28 with TRBJ1-6; possibly TRBD1 for D (5 bases). Germline V CDR1 and CDR2: MDHEN, SYDVKM. Trimming removed 5 bases at V and 9 bases at J, with 17 bases between. CDR3 length equals 15 residues. In DNA, the CDR3 is TGTGCCAGCAGTCCTCAGGGTATGAATGGTTCACCCCTCCACTTT. Protein: CASSPQGMNGSPLHF.

Only a few counts were recorded for this clone. The V gene is TRBV2, the J gene TRBJ1-2, with D possibly matching TRBD1 (5 bases). The CDR3 has 12 amino acids. Germline-derived CDR1 and CDR2 are SNHLY and FYNNEI. Trimming stripped 6 bases from V and 4 bases from J, with 9 bases between. The CDR3 region has the DNA TGTGCCAGCAGCGGGACCTCCTATGGCTACACCTTC. Protein: CASSGTSYGYTF.

This clone occurred a few times. Other DNA sequences in this sample translate to the same CDR3. This rearrangement joins TRBV5-4 to TRBJ1-1; unclear D gene. Per the germline V gene, CDR1 is SGHNT and CDR2 is YYREEE (reference sequence). V was shortened by 0 bases and J by 0 bases, with 3 bases between the two germline ends. This CDR3 has 13 amino acids. In DNA, the CDR3 is TGTGCCAGCAGCTTGGCGGTGAACACTGAAGCTTTCTTT. Amino acid sequence: CASSLAVNTEAFF.

A few counts support this clone. The chain joins TRBV5-1 to TRBJ2-2; TRBD2 might be the D (7 bases). The CDR3 consists of 16 residues. CDR1 is SGHRS and CDR2 is YFSETQ in the germline V gene. With 4 bases removed from V and 7 bases from J, the gap between germline ends came to 20 bases. In nucleotides, the CDR3 is TGCGCCAGCAGCCCCACGGCGAGCGGGACACACGGGGAGCTGTTTTTT. This encodes CASSPTASGTHGELFF. The full variable domain, in which reference TRBV5-1 and TRBJ2-2 provide the parts outside the CDR3, is KAGVTQTPRYLIKTRGQQVTLSCSPISGHRSVSWYQQTPGQGLQFLFEYFSETQRNKGNFPGRFSGRQFSNSRSEMNVSTLELGDSALYLCASSPTASGTHGELFFGEGSRLTVL.

The chain recombines TRBV6-5 with TRBJ2-5; D ambiguous. V shed 7 bases and J shed 4 bases, with 13 bases lying between them. CDR1 is MNHEY and CDR2 is SVGAGI in the germline V gene. The CDR3 runs to 13 residues. The CDR3 loop reads CASTPPQGETQYF. As DNA, the CDR3 is TGTGCCAGCACCCCCCCTCAAGGAGAGACCCAGTACTTC.

Here the CDR3 DNA reads TGTGCCAGCGGTAGCGGGAACACAGATACGCAGTATTTT. The encoded protein is CASGSGNTDTQYF. J is TRBJ2-3 and V is TRBV11-3, with TRBD2 matching over 8 bases. CDR1 and CDR2 (germline): SGHNT, YENEEA. V shed 8 bases, J shed 2 bases, and the junction held 3 bases outside the gene matches. CDR3 length equals 13 residues.

V usage is TRBV28 and J usage is TRBJ2-7; D gene uncertain. V was trimmed by 7 bases and J by 6 bases, leaving 13 bases between them. The CDR3 consists of 12 residues. CDR1 and CDR2 (germline): MDHEN, SYDVKM. CDR3: CASTDSSSEQYF. CDR3 bases: TGTGCCAGCACGGATAGCTCAAGCGAGCAGTACTTC. The full variable domain, its missing parts supplied by reference TRBV28 and TRBJ2-7, is DVKVTQSSRYLVKRTGEKVFLECVQDMDHENMFWYRQDPGLGLRLIYFSYDVKMKEKGDIPEGYSVSREKKERFSLILESASTNQTSMYLCASTDSSSEQYFGPGTRLTVT.

This chain joins TRBV19 and TRBJ1-2; the D gene is possibly TRBD1 (6 bases). The length of the CDR3 is 14 residues. Germline assignment: CDR1 LNHDA and CDR2 SQIVND (reference sequence). V gave up 4 bases and J gave up 5 bases, with 14 bases separating them. In nucleotides, the CDR3 is TGTGCCAGTAGTACCGGGGACAACCGGTATGGCTACACCTTC. Amino acids: CASSTGDNRYGYTF.